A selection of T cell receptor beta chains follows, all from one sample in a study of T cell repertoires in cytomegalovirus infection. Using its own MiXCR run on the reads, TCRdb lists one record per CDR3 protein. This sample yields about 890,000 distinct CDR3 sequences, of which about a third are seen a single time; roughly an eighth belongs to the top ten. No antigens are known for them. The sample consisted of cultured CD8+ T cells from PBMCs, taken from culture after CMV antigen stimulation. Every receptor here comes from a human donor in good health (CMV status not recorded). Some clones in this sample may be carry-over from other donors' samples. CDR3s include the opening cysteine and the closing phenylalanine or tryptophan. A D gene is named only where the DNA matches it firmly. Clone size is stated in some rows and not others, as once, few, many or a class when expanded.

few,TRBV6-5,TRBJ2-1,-,TGTGCCAGCAGTTCCGCCCGACGCTCCGGGCAGTTCTTC,CASSSARRSGQFF
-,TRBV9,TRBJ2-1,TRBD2,TGTGCCAGCAGCGCTGGCGGACTAGCGGGGGGCCCCTACAATGAGCAGTTCTTC,CASSAGGLAGGPYNEQFF
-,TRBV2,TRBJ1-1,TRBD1,TGTGCCAGCCCTGCCGGACAGGTGAGCACTGAAGCTTTCTTT,CASPAGQVSTEAFF
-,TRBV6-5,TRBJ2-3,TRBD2,TGTGCCAGCAGTTACCTACTAGCGGGGGGGCCTGGAGATACGCAGTATTTT,CASSYLLAGGPGDTQYF
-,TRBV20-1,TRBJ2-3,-,TGCAGTGGCACGACTTCTAGCACAGATACGCAGTATTTT,CSGTTSSTDTQYF
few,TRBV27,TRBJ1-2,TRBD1,TGTGCCAGCAGTTTAGGGACAGGGGAACTTAACTATGGCTACACCTTC,CASSLGTGELNYGYTF
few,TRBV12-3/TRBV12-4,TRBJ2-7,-,TGTGCCAGCAGTTTAGGTTCCAACTACGAGCAGTACTTC,CASSLGSNYEQYF
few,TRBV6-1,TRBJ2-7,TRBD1,TGTGCCAGCGCGCTCGACAGGGGGATCGAGCAGTACTTC,CASALDRGIEQYF
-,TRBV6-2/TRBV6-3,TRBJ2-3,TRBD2,TGTGCCAGCAGTTACTCGACGACCGGGACTAGCGCCACAGATACGCAGTATTTT,CASSYSTTGTSATDTQYF
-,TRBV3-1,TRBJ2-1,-,TGTGCCAGCAGCCAAGTTGACGGACTTCTCGATGAGCAGTTCTTC,CASSQVDGLLDEQFF
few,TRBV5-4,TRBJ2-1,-,TGTGCCAGCACCCCCTCATGGGGTTTGAGGAATGAGCAGTTCTTC,CASTPSWGLRNEQFF
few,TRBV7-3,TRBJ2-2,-,TGTGCCAGCAGCCGGACCACGGCCGGGCCCTTCACCGGGGAGCTGTTTTTT,CASSRTTAGPFTGELFF
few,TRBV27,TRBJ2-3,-,TGTGCCAGCAGTCCCATTGGGGCCACAGATACGCAGTATTTT,CASSPIGATDTQYF
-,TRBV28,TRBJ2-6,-,TGTGCCGTCGCCGGGGCCAACGTCCTGACTTTC,CAVAGANVLTF
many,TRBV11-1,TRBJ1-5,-,TGTGCCAGCAGCTCAGGGGAAAATCAGCCCCAGCATTTT,CASSSGENQPQHF
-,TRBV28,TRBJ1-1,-,TGTGCCAGCAGGACAAGTGTGAACACTGAAGCTTTCTTT,CASRTSVNTEAFF
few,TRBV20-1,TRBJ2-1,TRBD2,TGCAGTGCTCAAACGGGGGGTACATACAATGAGCAGTTCTTC,CSAQTGGTYNEQFF
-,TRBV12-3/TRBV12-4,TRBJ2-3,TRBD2,TGTGCCAGCAGTTTCCTGGGACTAGCAGATACGCAGTATTTT,CASSFLGLADTQYF
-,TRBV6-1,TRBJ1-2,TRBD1,TGTGCCAGCAGTCTAACCGGGACAGGGGCCTATGGCTACACCTTC,CASSLTGTGAYGYTF
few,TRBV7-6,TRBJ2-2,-,TGTGCCAGCAGCTCAGAAGGCGCGAACACCGGGGAGCTGTTTTTT,CASSSEGANTGELFF
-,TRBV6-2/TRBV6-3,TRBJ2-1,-,TGTGCCAGCACTAATCTAGGGACAACCCTGCTGGGTGAGCAGTTCTTC,CASTNLGTTLLGEQFF
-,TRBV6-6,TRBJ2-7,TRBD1,TGTGCCAGCAGCCCCCTGGGGGGACAGGGGTACGAGCAGTACTTC,CASSPLGGQGYEQYF
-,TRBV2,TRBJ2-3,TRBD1,TGTGCCAGCAGGGGGCTTGACAGGGGCCGTTTAGATACGCAGTATTTT,CASRGLDRGRLDTQYF
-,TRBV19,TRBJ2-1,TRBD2,TGTGCCAGTACCCTACAGCCGGGACTAGCCGGCAATGAGCAGTTCTTC,CASTLQPGLAGNEQFF
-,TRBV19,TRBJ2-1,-,TGTGCCAGTAGTATCGGAGCGGGCCCAGAGGTGCAGTTCTTC,CASSIGAGPEVQFF
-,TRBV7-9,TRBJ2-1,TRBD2,TGTGCCAGCAGCTTCAAGCGGGGGGGCCGGGATGAGCAGTTCTTC,CASSFKRGGRDEQFF
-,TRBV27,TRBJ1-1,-,TGTGCCAGCTCCCTGGTTAAGGGGCGAACTGAAGCTTTCTTT,CASSLVKGRTEAFF
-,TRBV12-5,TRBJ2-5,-,TGTGCTAGTGGTAGACCGGGACACATGCTGGAGACCCAGTACTTC,CASGRPGHMLETQYF
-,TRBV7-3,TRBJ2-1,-,TGTGCCAGCAGCTTAAGTCCACAGCCCCTCAATGAGCAGTTCTTC,CASSLSPQPLNEQFF
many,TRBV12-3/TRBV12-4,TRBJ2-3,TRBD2,TGTGCCAGCAGTCTCGGGGGGTCGCGCACAGATACGCAGTATTTT,CASSLGGSRTDTQYF
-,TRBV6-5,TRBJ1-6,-,TGTGCCAGCAGTTACTCAACCTCAGGGCGTAATTCACCCCTCCACTTT,CASSYSTSGRNSPLHF
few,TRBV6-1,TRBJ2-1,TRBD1,TGTGCCAGCAGTGAGCTCGATTCCGGGACAGGCTCCGGCAATGAGCAGTTCTTC,CASSELDSGTGSGNEQFF
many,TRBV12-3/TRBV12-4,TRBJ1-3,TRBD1,TGTGCCAGCACCCTACTCTGGGAAGGGGGCTTCATGGAAGCTGGAAACACCATATATTTT,CASTLLWEGGFMEAGNTIYF
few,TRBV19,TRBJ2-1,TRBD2,TGTGCCAGTAGTATAGGAACGGGACTAGCGGGGTATGGGCAGTTCTTC,CASSIGTGLAGYGQFF
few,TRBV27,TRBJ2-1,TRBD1,TGTGCCAGCAGTAAACAGGGGGCGGTCAATGAGCAGTTCTTC,CASSKQGAVNEQFF
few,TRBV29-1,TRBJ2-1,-,TGCAGCGTTGAAGGTTTGGAAGGGTACAATGAGCAGTTCTTC,CSVEGLEGYNEQFF
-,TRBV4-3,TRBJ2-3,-,TGCTCCAGCAGCCAAGAAGAGGGGTCAGATACGCAGTATTTT,CSSSQEEGSDTQYF
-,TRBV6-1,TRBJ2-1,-,TGTGCCAGCGGACTCTACAAGGTCCCGTCCTACAATGAGCAGTTCTTC,CASGLYKVPSYNEQFF
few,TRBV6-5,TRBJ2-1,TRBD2,TGTGCCTCAGCGGGGACTAGCGGTTACAATGAGCAGTTCTTC,CASAGTSGYNEQFF
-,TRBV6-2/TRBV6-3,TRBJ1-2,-,TGTGCCAGCAGTTACTCGGAGGGACTGACCGATGGCTACACCTTC,CASSYSEGLTDGYTF
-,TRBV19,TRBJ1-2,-,TGTGCCAGTAGTATCTCCGTTGCACTCTATGGCTACACCTTC,CASSISVALYGYTF
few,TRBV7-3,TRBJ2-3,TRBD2,TGTGCCAGCAGCTTATGGGGACTAGCGGGGGATTCTAGCACAGATACGCAGTATTTT,CASSLWGLAGDSSTDTQYF
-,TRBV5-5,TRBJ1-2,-,TGTGCCAGCAGCTCGGGGGACTGGGGCTACACCTTC,CASSSGDWGYTF
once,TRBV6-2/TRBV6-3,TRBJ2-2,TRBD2,TGTGCCGGCCGACTAGCCAACACCGGGGAGCTGTTTTTT,CAGRLANTGELFF
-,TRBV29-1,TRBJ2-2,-,TGCAGCGCAGTGAAGGGCTCGGTAGGACCGAACACCGGGGAGCTGTTTTTT,CSAVKGSVGPNTGELFF
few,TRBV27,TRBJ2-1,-,TGTGCCAGCAGTTCCTACGGAGGAAGCTCCTACAATGAGCAGTTCTTC,CASSSYGGSSYNEQFF
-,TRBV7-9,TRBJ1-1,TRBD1,TGTGCCAGCAGCCCCAACCGGGACAGGGGGCGAACTGAAGCTTTCTTT,CASSPNRDRGRTEAFF
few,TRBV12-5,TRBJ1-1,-,TGTGCTAGTGGTTTTACGGGGGGGAAGGTGATCACTGAAGCTTTCTTT,CASGFTGGKVITEAFF
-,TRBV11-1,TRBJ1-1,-,TGTGCCAGCAGCCCCTCGGCGTCTCACACTGAAGCTTTCTTT,CASSPSASHTEAFF
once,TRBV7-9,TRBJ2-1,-,TGTGCCAGCAACTCAAAGGGGGGAGGGTCCTACAATGAGCAGTTCTTC,CASNSKGGGSYNEQFF
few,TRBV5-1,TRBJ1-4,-,TGCGCCAGCAGTTCCGACCCAGTCCGCGAAAAACTGTTTTTT,CASSSDPVREKLFF